Presented here are 30 T cell receptor beta chains from one specimen sequenced in a study of glioma-infiltrating T cells after dendritic cell vaccination. Time point indicated: after dendritic cell vaccination, including at tumor progression/relapse. Only in-frame clones appear in the TCRdb table, and some are missing; sequencing was by immunoSEQ multiplex PCR. The data contain tens of thousands of clones, 85% of them singletons. This sample comprised blood, obtained after dendritic cell vaccination. Receptor source: a human donor with glioblastoma.

J is TRBJ2-3 and V is TRBV27, with no clear D. Germline CDR1 is MNHEY and CDR2 is SMNVEV (reference sequence). V was cut by 3 bases and J by 6 bases, with 10 bases left in between. This CDR3 region has 13 residues. In nucleotides, the CDR3 is TGTGCCAGCAGTTTGTTAGCCTTGGATACGCAGTATTTT. Residues: CASSLLALDTQYF.

This sequence joins TRBV7-2 and TRBJ2-7; TRBD1 matches at 8 bases. CDR1 and CDR2 (germline): SGHTA, FQGNSA. This CDR3 is 15 amino acids long. Trimming cost V 5 bases and J 3 bases; bases outside gene matches: 9. DNA for the CDR3: TGTGCCAGCAGCCGCCGACAGGGGCTAGGCTACGAGCAGTACTTC. As protein: CASSRRQGLGYEQYF.

This clone has only a few counts. The chain is built from TRBV15 and TRBJ1-5; no clear D. Germline lookup yields CDR1 LNHNV and CDR2 YYDKDF (reference sequence). CDR3 size: 15 residues. The V end lost 3 bases, the J end lost 0 bases, and 9 bases lay between the germline ends. The CDR3 loop reads CATSSAGNSNQPQHF. CDR3 nucleotides: TGTGCCACCAGCAGTGCCGGGAATAGCAATCAGCCCCAGCATTTT.

This clone was seen more than once but under ten times. The V and J genes are TRBV9 and TRBJ2-2; the D gene is possibly TRBD2 (5 bases). This CDR3 spans 14 amino acids. Germline V CDR1 and CDR2: SGDLS, YYNGEE. V was trimmed by 7 bases and J by 6 bases, leaving 16 bases between them. The CDR3 spells CASSTRASAGELFF. As DNA, the CDR3 is TGTGCCAGCTCCACGCGGGCCTCGGCCGGGGAGCTGTTTTTT.

J is TRBJ1-2 and V is TRBV11-2, with D perhaps TRBD1 (6 bases). The CDR3 covers 14 residues. Per the germline V gene, CDR1 is SGHAT and CDR2 is FQNNGV. V gave up 4 bases and J gave up 0 bases, with 9 bases separating them. As DNA, the CDR3 is TGTGCCAGCAGCTCGGACAGTCCTAACTATGGCTACACCTTC. Protein sequence: CASSSDSPNYGYTF.

The chain combines TRBV25-1 with TRBJ2-1, with 8 bases matching TRBD2. From germline, CDR1 is MGHDK and CDR2 SYGVNS. V was clipped by 8 bases and J by 5 bases; unmatched bases: 5. This CDR3 has 13 amino acids. The CDR3 DNA follows: TGTGCCAGCTTAGCGGGGCCTAACAATGAGCAGTTCTTC. Amino acids: CASLAGPNNEQFF. The full variable domain, rest sourced from reference TRBV25-1 and TRBJ2-1, is EADIYQTPRYLVIGTGKKITLECSQTMGHDKMYWYQQDPGMELHLIHYSYGVNSTEKGDLSSESTVSRIRTEHFPLTLESARPSHTSQYLCASLAGPNNEQFFGPGTRLTVL.

This chain uses TRBV2 with TRBJ1-5; TRBD1 is a possible D gene (6 bases). Trimming stripped 5 bases from V and 3 bases from J, with 11 bases between. From germline, CDR1 is SNHLY and CDR2 FYNNEI. CDR3 size: 14 residues. The CDR3 nucleotides read TGTGCCAGCAGTTTAACAGGGAACAATCAGCCCCAGCATTTT. Translated: CASSLTGNNQPQHF.

Worth noting for this clone: Different DNA sequences within this sample yield the same CDR3. The genes are TRBV5-6 and TRBJ2-1; 7 positions match TRBD1. V was pared by 0 bases and J by 6 bases, with 3 bases of the junction left unmatched. CDR3 length equals 14 residues. Per the germline V gene, CDR1 is SGHDT and CDR2 is YYEEEE. In DNA form, the CDR3 reads TGTGCCAGCAGCTTGGGACAGGGCGGCAATGAGCAGTTCTTC. Translation gives CASSLGQGGNEQFF. The full variable domain, rest sourced from reference TRBV5-6 and TRBJ2-1, is DAGVTQSPTHLIKTRGQQVTLRCSPKSGHDTVSWYQQALGQGPQFIFQYYEEEERQRGNFPDRFSGHQFPNYSSELNVNALLLGDSALYLCASSLGQGGNEQFFGPGTRLTVL.

The V gene is TRBV6-5, the J gene TRBJ1-2; D not resolved. The CDR3 runs to 14 residues. V was shortened by 3 bases and J by 3 bases, with 11 bases between the two germline ends. CDR1 is MNHEY and CDR2 is SVGAGI in the germline V gene. The CDR3 DNA reads as TGTGCCAGCAGTTATAGAGTGGTTGACTATGGCTACACCTTC. Its translation: CASSYRVVDYGYTF.

This chain uses TRBV9 with TRBJ2-3, with TRBD2 identical over 8 bases. V dropped 0 bases and J dropped 5; count of bases not matched to a gene: 11. Per the germline V gene, CDR1 is SGDLS and CDR2 is YYNGEE. This CDR3 region has 17 residues. For the CDR3, the DNA is TGTGCCAGCAGCGTAGGGATTAGCGGGGAGGCCGGAGATACGCAGTATTTT. Amino acids: CASSVGISGEAGDTQYF.

The rearrangement links TRBV19 to TRBJ2-6; D is possibly TRBD2 (6 bases). The germline V gene encodes CDR1 LNHDA and CDR2 SQIVND (reference sequence). The CDR3 spans 16 residues. V was trimmed by 5 bases and J by 1 base, leaving 12 bases between them. DNA of the CDR3: TGTGCCAGTAGTGACAAGCGGGTTTCTGGGGCCAACGTCCTGACTTTC. This sequence encodes CASSDKRVSGANVLTF.

V usage is TRBV7-2 and J usage is TRBJ2-1; D perhaps matches TRBD2 (5 bases). This CDR3 is built from 15 residues. Looked up from germline, CDR1 is SGHTA and CDR2 is FQGNSA. V lost 2 bases, J lost 0 bases, and 8 bases lay in between. The CDR3 DNA is TGTGCCAGCAGCTTAAGCGGAAACTCCTACAATGAGCAGTTCTTC. Protein sequence: CASSLSGNSYNEQFF.

The rearrangement links TRBV14 to TRBJ2-5, with D possibly matching TRBD1 (5 bases). The DNA end lines up better with TRBJ2-7; the J call may be wrong. The V gene's germline CDR1 is SGHDN and CDR2 FVKESK. The CDR3 contains 15 residues. The CDR3 coding sequence is TGTGCCAGCAGTCGATCCATACAGGAGTACTACGAGCAGTACTTC. Translating gives CASSRSIQEYYEQYF.

This clone turned up a few times. J is TRBJ1-5 and V is TRBV4-2; D remains unclear. The CDR3 sequence is 16 residues long. Germline-derived CDR1 and CDR2 are LGHNA and YNFKEQ. Trimming left V 3 bases short and J 2 bases short, with 14 bases between. This CDR3 is CASSQGRGWGNQPQHF. CDR3 coding DNA: TGTGCCAGCAGCCAGGGGAGAGGGTGGGGCAATCAGCCCCAGCATTTT.

This sequence joins TRBV10-3 and TRBJ2-7; 9 bases are shared with TRBD1. The J segment lost 2 bases and the V segment lost 4 bases, leaving 9 bases of the junction unmatched. CDR3 length: 16 amino acids. Per the germline V gene, CDR1 is ENHRY and CDR2 is SYGVKD. The CDR3 loop is CAISGSDRGDPYEQYF. Written as DNA, the CDR3 is TGTGCCATCAGTGGGTCTGACAGGGGGGACCCCTACGAGCAGTACTTC.

A single count supports this clone. This chain joins TRBV7-9 and TRBJ1-2; 7 bases are shared with TRBD1. Trimming at V came to 2 bases and at J to 6 bases, leaving 12 bases not matched to a gene. The CDR3 consists of 16 residues. The germline V gene has CDR1 SEHNR and CDR2 FQNEAQ (reference sequence). The CDR3 is CASSLLGGRIKNGYTF. CDR3 coding DNA: TGTGCCAGCAGCTTATTAGGGGGCAGAATCAAAAATGGCTACACCTTC.

This clone appeared a few times. The chain joins TRBV18 to TRBJ1-1, with unresolved D. Germline lookup yields CDR1 KGHSH and CDR2 LQKENI. The CDR3 contains 16 residues. The V end lost 3 bases, the J end lost 0 bases, and 14 bases lay between the germline ends. This CDR3 is CASSPTLQAMNTEAFF. The DNA of the CDR3 is TGTGCCAGCTCACCTACTCTGCAAGCCATGAACACTGAAGCTTTCTTT.

The J gene is TRBJ2-7, the V gene TRBV7-2, with D tentatively TRBD1 (6 bases). Germline loops: CDR1 SGHTA, CDR2 FQGNSA. The CDR3 extends over 14 amino acids. V was shortened by 5 bases and J by 3 bases, with 14 bases between the two germline ends. The CDR3, as DNA: TGTGCCAGCAGCAAGCCGGGACACCGCTACGAGCAGTACTTC. Its protein product is CASSKPGHRYEQYF.

The V and J genes are TRBV27 and TRBJ1-3, with TRBD1 matching 11 bases. The CDR3 is 16 residues long. Trimming cost V 7 bases and J 1 base; bases outside gene matches: 6. Per germline, CDR1 MNHEY and CDR2 SMNVEV (reference sequence). The CDR3 here is CASIPGQGGSGNTIYF. CDR3 coding DNA: TGTGCCAGCATCCCGGGACAGGGGGGATCTGGAAACACCATATATTTT.

V is TRBV5-1 and J is TRBJ2-7; D might be TRBD2 (6 bases). The CDR3 length is 14 residues. Trimming took off 1 base at V and 2 bases at J, with 10 bases between the two ends. Germline values: CDR1 SGHRS, CDR2 YFSETQ. CDR3 region: CASSLMEGTYEQYF. The CDR3 DNA sequence: TGCGCCAGCAGCTTGATGGAGGGGACCTACGAGCAGTACTTC. Looking up the rest from reference TRBV5-1 and TRBJ2-7 gives the full variable domain: KAGVTQTPRYLIKTRGQQVTLSCSPISGHRSVSWYQQTPGQGLQFLFEYFSETQRNKGNFPGRFSGRQFSNSRSEMNVSTLELGDSALYLCASSLMEGTYEQYFGPGTRLTVT.

This clone appeared many times. V gene TRBV6-4 combines with J gene TRBJ2-3; TRBD2 matches at 10 bases. The germline V gene has CDR1 MRHNA and CDR2 SNTAGT. V was pared by 3 bases and J by 4 bases, with 1 base of the junction left unmatched. This CDR3 contains 14 residues. Written as DNA, the CDR3 is TGTGCCAGCAGTGAAGCGGGGGGGTCAGATACGCAGTATTTT. It encodes CASSEAGGSDTQYF.

This chain joins TRBV7-2 and TRBJ1-4; D ambiguous. The CDR3 runs to 15 residues. V dropped 3 bases and J dropped 7 bases, with 15 bases sitting between them. Germline CDR1 reads SGHTA; CDR2 reads FQGNSA. This chain's CDR3 is CASSFGGGVTEKLFF. In DNA, the CDR3 is TGTGCCAGCAGCTTCGGTGGCGGGGTGACTGAAAAACTGTTTTTT.

V usage is TRBV5-6 and J usage is TRBJ1-3; 8 nucleotides line up with TRBD1. The CDR3 has 15 residues. Germline CDR1 SGHDT, CDR2 YYEEEE. The junction had 5 bases not matched to a gene; V was cut back by 2 bases and J by 4 bases. DNA of the CDR3: TGTGCCAGCAGCTTAGACAGGGGATCAGGAAACACCATATATTTT. Translated, it gives CASSLDRGSGNTIYF.

The gene calls are TRBV6-5 and TRBJ2-1, with a tentative D call TRBD2 (6 bases). Germline V gene data show CDR1 as MNHEY and CDR2 as SVGAGI. With 0 bases removed from V and 4 bases from J, the gap between germline ends came to 10 bases. The CDR3 covers 15 residues. The DNA of the CDR3 is TGTGCCAGCAGTTACTCAGGGACTTCTTACAATGAGCAGTTCTTC. Protein sequence: CASSYSGTSYNEQFF.

The genes are TRBV30 and TRBJ2-2; the match to TRBD1 covers 9 bases. CDR1 and CDR2 (germline): GTSNPN, SVGIG (reference sequence). With V trimmed by 3 bases and J by 6 bases, 11 bases remained unmatched. CDR3 length: 16 residues. The CDR3 coding sequence is TGTGCCTGGAGGGGCCGGGACAGGGCGCCGGCCGGGGAGCTGTTTTTT. It is translated as CAWRGRDRAPAGELFF.

The gene calls are TRBV19 and TRBJ1-5, with a tentative D call TRBD1 (5 bases). The CDR3 extends over 15 amino acids. The germline V gene has CDR1 LNHDA and CDR2 SQIVND (reference sequence). V lost 7 bases and J lost 3, with 16 bases in between. The CDR3 nucleotides are TGTGCCAGTACCATAAGGGTACAGGACAATCAGCCCCAGCATTTT. Its protein product is CASTIRVQDNQPQHF.

The chain has TRBV11-1 and TRBJ2-7; TRBD1 agrees at 10 bases. V shed 2 bases, J shed 10 bases, and the junction held 20 bases outside the gene matches. This CDR3 region has 18 residues. CDR1 and CDR2 (germline): SGHAT, FQDESV (reference sequence). CDR3 in amino acids: CASSLRTGGFSAVERQYF. The CDR3 DNA follows: TGTGCCAGCAGCTTAAGGACAGGGGGGTTTTCCGCCGTGGAGCGCCAGTACTTC.

The chain links TRBV28 to TRBJ2-5; 7 positions match TRBD1. Germline V gives CDR1 MDHEN, CDR2 SYDVKM. Trimming cost V 6 bases and J 5 bases; bases outside gene matches: 9. The CDR3 runs to 14 residues. The DNA for the CDR3 is TGTGCCAGCAGGATCGACAGGGATCGCGAGACCCAGTACTTC. Its protein product is CASRIDRDRETQYF. The variable domain in full, with the rest retrieved from reference TRBV28 and TRBJ2-5, is DVKVTQSSRYLVKRTGEKVFLECVQDMDHENMFWYRQDPGLGLRLIYFSYDVKMKEKGDIPEGYSVSREKKERFSLILESASTNQTSMYLCASRIDRDRETQYFGPGTRLLVL.

The chain carries TRBV7-9 and TRBJ2-5; no firm D call. CDR1 is SEHNR and CDR2 is FQNEAQ in the germline V gene (reference sequence). V lost 6 bases and J 4 bases, leaving 6 bases between the germline ends. The CDR3 spans 11 residues. The CDR3 region is CASRSGETQYF. The DNA of the CDR3 is TGTGCCAGCAGATCGGGAGAGACCCAGTACTTC.

V and J are TRBV4-3 and TRBJ2-7; 7 nucleotides match TRBD1. V was clipped by 4 bases and J by 3 bases; unmatched bases: 3. The CDR3 spans 13 residues. Germline-derived CDR1 and CDR2 are LGHNA and YSLEER. As DNA, the CDR3 is TGCGCCAGCAGCCGGACAGGAGACTACGAGCAGTACTTC. Encoded protein: CASSRTGDYEQYF.